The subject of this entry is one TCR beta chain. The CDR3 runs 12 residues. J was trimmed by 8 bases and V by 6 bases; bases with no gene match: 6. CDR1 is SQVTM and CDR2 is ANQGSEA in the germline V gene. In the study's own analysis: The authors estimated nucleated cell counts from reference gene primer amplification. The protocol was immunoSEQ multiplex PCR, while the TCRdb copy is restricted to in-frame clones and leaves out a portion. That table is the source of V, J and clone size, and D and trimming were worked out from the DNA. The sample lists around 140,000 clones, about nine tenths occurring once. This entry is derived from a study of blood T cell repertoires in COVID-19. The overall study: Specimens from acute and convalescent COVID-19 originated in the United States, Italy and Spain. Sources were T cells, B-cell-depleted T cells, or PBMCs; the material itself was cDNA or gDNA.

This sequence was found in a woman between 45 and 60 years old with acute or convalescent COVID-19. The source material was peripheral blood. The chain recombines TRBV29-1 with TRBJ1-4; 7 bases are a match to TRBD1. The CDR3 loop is CSVPTGPEKLFF. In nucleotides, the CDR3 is TGCAGCGTCCCGACAGGGCCCGAAAAACTGTTTTTT.